This T cell receptor beta chain originates from a study of cytotoxic CD8 clonotypes in ibrutinib-treated CLL. Across the whole study: Within the patient group, 11 were relapsed/refractory and about 15 treatment-naive, and 17 were IGHV unmutated. Responses: approximately 25 partial, 2 complete; after median around 64 months, around 14 stayed remitted, around twelve progressed. Overall study results and limits: Baseline-level clonality went beyond age-matched healthy donors and moved in step with circulating CD8+ T-cell counts.

The assay was immunoSEQ multiplex PCR, and TCRdb's table has in-frame clones only and misses some. The data hold 110,000 to 150,000 clones, with about three quarters observed a single time. This CDR3 spans 15 amino acids. Germline V gene data show CDR1 as SGDLS and CDR2 as YYNGEE. J gave up 8 bases and V 0 bases, and 7 bases lay outside the gene matches. As concerns this clone: Its target is not known.

The sample was PBMCs, taken after 24 months of ibrutinib treatment. The chain is built from TRBV9 and TRBJ1-4, with 7 positions matching TRBD1. The sequence was collected from a human donor with chronic lymphocytic leukemia. The CDR3 here is CASSVAAGGWEKLFF. The CDR3 DNA reads TGTGCCAGCAGCGTAGCGGCAGGGGGTTGGGAAAAACTGTTTTTT.